The clone carrying this TCR beta chain came up once. The entry originates in a study of blood T cell repertoires in COVID-19. Overall study context: The study drew acute and convalescent COVID-19 samples from the United States, Italy and Spain. Sources were T cells, B-cell-depleted T cells, or PBMCs; the material itself was cDNA or gDNA.

Study processing details: Reference gene primer amplification gave estimated nucleated cell counts. Sequenced by immunoSEQ multiplex PCR; TCRdb stores in-frame clones only, minus some. The DNA gave D and trimming, while V, J and clone size come from that table. The sample yields 95,000 to 150,000 clones, roughly 84% seen once. Donors in Cohort 3 who had recovered were those with two negative PCRs, healthcare professional clearance, or resolution of their symptoms. Germline CDR1 and CDR2: PRHDT and FYEKMQ (reference sequence). CDR3 length: 14 residues. Trimming stripped 5 bases from V and 4 bases from J, with 13 bases between.

The chain combines TRBV13 with TRBJ2-3; D not resolved. The receptor's source is a woman younger than 45 who had recovered from COVID-19. What was sequenced was PBMCs or T cells enriched from blood (not recorded which). The CDR3 sequence: CASSPLPSADTQYF. In DNA form, the CDR3 reads TGTGCCAGCAGCCCATTGCCGAGCGCAGATACGCAGTATTTT.